The 7 T cell receptor beta chains below all came from one sample that was sequenced in a study of Ad26.COV2.S vaccination and SARS-CoV-2 variants. The treatment is: 15 to 20 received Ad26.COV2.S at low or high dose, single or two shots; about 5 received placebo; per-sample allocation not given. Sampling happened 63 days after the first vaccine or placebo injection. This table comes from immunoSEQ multiplex PCR, and its TCRdb copy is limited to in-frame clones, with some not included. The sample lists a few hundred thousand clones, roughly 91% occurring once. The material was peripheral blood, obtained in a trial of Ad26.COV2.S vaccine versus placebo. The receptors were gathered from a person between 18 and 59 years old who received the Ad26.COV2.S COVID-19 vaccine or a placebo.

V and J are TRBV11-2 and TRBJ2-3, with TRBD2 as a possible D gene (7 bases). The CDR3 extends over 18 amino acids. CDR1 and CDR2 (germline): SGHAT, FQNNGV. V lost 4 bases and J 1 base, leaving 21 bases between the germline ends. The CDR3 DNA follows: TGTGCCAGCAGCTGGGGCCGGGGGGCAAATATTCGCACAGATACGCAGTATTTT. It translates to CASSWGRGANIRTDTQYF.

DNA for the CDR3: TGTGCCAGCACCCTGGGGGGGATTCTTTATTCGGCCACTGAAGCTTTCTTT. Amino acids: CASTLGGILYSATEAFF. The rearrangement joins TRBV28 to TRBJ1-1; a possible D gene is TRBD1 (5 bases). CDR3 size: 17 residues. Trimming left V 7 bases short and J 4 bases short, with 25 bases between. CDR1 and CDR2 from the germline V gene are MDHEN and SYDVKM.

The rearrangement joins TRBV23-1 to TRBJ2-7, with 9 bases fitting TRBD2. TRBV23-1 is an ORF for which the function is uncertain. Trimming cost V 0 bases and J 0 bases; bases outside gene matches: 15. This CDR3 is 20 amino acids long. CDR3: CASSQSEGQREVTTSYEQYF. CDR3 DNA: TGCGCCAGCAGTCAATCCGAGGGCCAGCGGGAGGTCACAACCTCCTACGAGCAGTACTTC.

The chain combines TRBV7-9 with TRBJ2-1; 8 nucleotides match TRBD2. Germline V gene data show CDR1 as SEHNR and CDR2 as FQNEAQ (reference sequence). The CDR3 consists of 17 residues. Trimming at V came to 5 bases and at J to 3 bases, leaving 12 bases not matched to a gene. The DNA of the CDR3 is TGTGCCAGCAGCCCCGGGCATAGCGGGGTCGTCTACAATGAGCAGTTCTTC. Translation gives CASSPGHSGVVYNEQFF.

This rearrangement joins TRBV7-6 to TRBJ1-3; TRBD1 agrees at 9 bases. J was trimmed by 0 bases and V by 1 base; bases with no gene match: 19. CDR1 SGHVS and CDR2 FNYEAQ come from the germline V gene. The CDR3 sequence is 22 residues long. This chain's CDR3 is CASSLESTGGLRSTFSGNTIYF. The CDR3 DNA reads TGTGCCAGCAGCTTAGAAAGTACAGGGGGCCTTAGGAGTACATTCTCTGGAAACACCATATATTTT. Full variable domain (missing parts from reference TRBV7-6 and TRBJ1-3): GAGVSQSPRYKVTKRGQDVALRCDPISGHVSLYWYRQALGQGPEFLTYFNYEAQQDKSGLPNDRFSAERPEGSISTLTIQRTEQRDSAMYRCASSLESTGGLRSTFSGNTIYFGEGSWLTVV.

As regards this clone: The identical CDR3 is also encoded by other nucleotide sequences in the sample. The chain has TRBV6-1 and TRBJ1-5, with D possibly being TRBD1 (5 bases). V was cut by 3 bases and J by 7 bases, with 10 bases left in between. Germline V CDR1 and CDR2: MNHNS, SASEGT. The CDR3 sequence is 13 residues long. The CDR3 loop is CASSEDRGQPQHF. CDR3 bases: TGTGCCAGCAGTGAGGATCGGGGCCAGCCCCAGCATTTT.

This rearrangement joins TRBV18 to TRBJ2-7; unclear D gene. Between the trimmed V and J ends, which lost 0 bases and 3 bases, there was a span of 9 bases. The CDR3 consists of 14 residues. Per germline, CDR1 KGHSH and CDR2 LQKENI. The CDR3 bases are TGTGCCAGCTCACCACCAGCGTCCTACTACGAGCAGTACTTC. Amino acid sequence: CASSPPASYYEQYF.